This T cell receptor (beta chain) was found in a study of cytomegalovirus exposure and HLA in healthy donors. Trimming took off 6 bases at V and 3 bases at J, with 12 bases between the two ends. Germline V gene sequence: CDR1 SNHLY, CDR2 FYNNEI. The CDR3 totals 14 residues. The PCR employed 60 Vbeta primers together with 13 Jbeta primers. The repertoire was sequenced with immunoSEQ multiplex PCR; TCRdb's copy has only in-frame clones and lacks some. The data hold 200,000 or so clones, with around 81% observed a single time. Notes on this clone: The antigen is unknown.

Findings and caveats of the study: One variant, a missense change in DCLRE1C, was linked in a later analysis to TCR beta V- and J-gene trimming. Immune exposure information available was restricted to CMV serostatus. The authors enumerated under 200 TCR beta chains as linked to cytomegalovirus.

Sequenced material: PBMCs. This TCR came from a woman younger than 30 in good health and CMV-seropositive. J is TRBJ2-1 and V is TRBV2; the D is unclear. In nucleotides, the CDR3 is TGTGCCAGCAGGGCCAGCGAGAACTACAATGAGCAGTTCTTC. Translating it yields CASRASENYNEQFF.